These 29 T cell receptor beta chains were sequenced from one sample in a study of PD-L1 blockade in urothelial cancer. Time point: pretreatment peripheral blood. Clones were sequenced by immunoSEQ multiplex PCR, and TCRdb holds only the in-frame ones, with some missing. The sample yields around 100,000 clones, around 87% seen once. The sample in question was PBMCs, obtained around atezolizumab (anti-PD-L1) treatment. The receptor source for this set is a man between 60 and 70 years old with urothelial cancer.

J is TRBJ2-1 and V is TRBV7-3; 9 nucleotides match TRBD2. CDR1 and CDR2 (germline): SGHTA, FQGTGA. CDR3 length: 18 amino acids. V trimming: 1 base; J trimming: 3 bases; junction bases outside the gene matches: 10. CDR3 sequence reads: CASSLIRASGMFYNEQFF. CDR3 coding DNA: TGTGCCAGCAGCTTAATTAGGGCTAGCGGGATGTTCTACAATGAGCAGTTCTTC.

The chain has TRBV6-6 and TRBJ2-7, with TRBD1 matching 7 bases. With 2 bases clipped from V and 0 bases from J, the junction kept 7 bases outside the gene matches. This CDR3 has 16 residues. The germline V gene encodes CDR1 MNHNY and CDR2 SVGAGI (reference sequence). CDR3 coding DNA: TGTGCCAGCAGTTACGTTCAGGGGGTCGCCTCCTACGAGCAGTACTTC. The encoded protein is CASSYVQGVASYEQYF.

The chain joins TRBV2 to TRBJ2-1, with a possible D match to TRBD1 (5 bases). Germline CDR1 reads SNHLY; CDR2 reads FYNNEI. The V end lost 5 bases, the J end lost 0 bases, and 8 bases lay between the germline ends. This CDR3 contains 14 residues. CDR3 coding DNA: TGTGCCAGCAGTACGGACACCTCCTACAATGAGCAGTTCTTC. It yields the protein CASSTDTSYNEQFF.

The V and J genes are TRBV2 and TRBJ2-5; the match to TRBD2 covers 15 bases. Trimming took 6 bases from V and 2 from J; bases not matched to a gene: 16. Germline loops: CDR1 SNHLY, CDR2 FYNNEI. The CDR3 is made up of 20 amino acids. The CDR3: CASRLRLGGLAGGSQETQYF. CDR3 coding DNA: TGTGCCAGCAGACTTCGCTTAGGGGGACTAGCGGGAGGCTCTCAAGAGACCCAGTACTTC.

The chain carries TRBV6-5 and TRBJ2-1; the D gene is possibly TRBD1 (6 bases). V lost 6 bases, J lost 8 bases, and 11 bases lay in between. This CDR3 contains 12 residues. CDR1 and CDR2 (germline): MNHEY, SVGAGI. In DNA, the CDR3 is TGTGCCAGCAGGGACAGTAGGGATGAGCAGTTCTTC. Its protein product is CASRDSRDEQFF.

Points on this clone: The junction shows a germline mismatch at one end, possibly a read error. The chain links TRBV19 to TRBJ2-1; 11 bases fit TRBD2. Looked up from germline, CDR1 is LNHDA and CDR2 is SQIVND (reference sequence). This CDR3 is 16 amino acids long. The CDR3 DNA sequence: TGTGCCAGTAGTGTAGAACTAGCGGGAGTTGGCAATGAGCAGTTCTTC. Protein product: CASSVELAGVGNEQFF.

The chain joins TRBV2 to TRBJ1-5, with D possibly matching TRBD1 (6 bases). Trimming shortened V by 5 bases and J by 0 bases, and 14 bases separated the two germline ends. CDR3 size: 16 residues. The germline gives CDR1 SNHLY, CDR2 FYNNEI. The CDR3 region is CASSKPGQLSNQPQHF. DNA for the CDR3: TGTGCCAGCAGTAAACCGGGACAACTTAGCAATCAGCCCCAGCATTTT.

The rearrangement uses TRBV5-4 and TRBJ2-5; D not certain. This CDR3 comprises 14 residues. In germline, CDR1 is SGHNT, CDR2 YYREEE (reference sequence). V gave up 0 bases and J gave up 0 bases, with 6 bases separating them. The CDR3 loop is CASSLVQNQETQYF. The DNA for the CDR3 is TGTGCCAGCAGCTTGGTCCAGAACCAAGAGACCCAGTACTTC.

The V gene is TRBV7-9, the J gene TRBJ2-7, with 7 bases aligning to TRBD2. Trimming removed 1 base from V and 7 bases from J; junction bases left unmatched: 7. The CDR3 consists of 14 residues. Germline V CDR1 and CDR2: SEHNR, FQNEAQ (reference sequence). CDR3 sequence: CASSLDRGVEEQYF. The CDR3, as DNA: TGTGCCAGCAGCTTAGATCGGGGGGTGGAGGAGCAGTACTTC.

The V and J genes are TRBV10-3 and TRBJ2-7; a weak D match, TRBD1 (6 bases). Germline CDR1 is ENHRY and CDR2 is SYGVKD. Trimming shortened V by 8 bases and J by 4 bases, and 9 bases separated the two germline ends. The CDR3 is made up of 11 amino acids. CDR3 coding DNA: TGTGCCATCTCAGGGGAATACGAGCAGTACTTC. Translation: CAISGEYEQYF.

The V call is TRBV19, the J call TRBJ2-3; D is unresolved. The germline gives CDR1 LNHDA, CDR2 SQIVND (reference sequence). The CDR3 has 15 amino acids. V was trimmed by 3 bases and J by 4 bases, leaving 14 bases between them. The DNA for the CDR3 is TGTGCCAGTAGTATTGTTGGCGGAGAGGCAGATACGCAGTATTTT. Residues: CASSIVGGEADTQYF.

The V call is TRBV21-1, the J call TRBJ1-1; the D call TRBD1 from the table was never checked on the DNA. TRBV21-1 corresponds to a pseudogene. This CDR3 comprises 17 residues. CDR3 in amino acids: CASSKEGTIFRDRDVLF. CDR3 nucleotides: TGTGCCAGCAGCAAAGAAGGAACGATTTTCCGGGACAGGGACGTTCTCTTT.

This clone was seen a single time. The CDR3 coding sequence is TGTGCCAGCAGCCTAAGGGCGGGTATCTCCTACAATGAGCAGTTCTTC. Amino acid sequence: CASSLRAGISYNEQFF. V usage is TRBV7-3 and J usage is TRBJ2-1, with D possibly being TRBD2 (5 bases). Trimming took 5 bases from V and 0 from J, leaving 14 bases between them. CDR3 length: 16 residues. The germline V gene has CDR1 SGHTA and CDR2 FQGTGA.

The chain combines TRBV6-5 with TRBJ2-7, with 7 bases that match TRBD2. V shed 7 bases and J 2 bases; nucleotides not matched to a gene: 8. There are 14 residues in the CDR3. Germline CDR1 MNHEY, CDR2 SVGAGI. The CDR3 sequence is CASKVGGPAYEQYF. The DNA for the CDR3 is TGTGCCAGCAAGGTGGGAGGGCCTGCCTACGAGCAGTACTTC.

This chain joins TRBV7-8 and TRBJ1-2; D call uncertain. Germline V gene data show CDR1 as SGHVS and CDR2 as FQNEAQ. There are 14 residues in the CDR3. The V gene lost 3 bases and the J gene lost 4 bases, with 12 bases spanning the gap. This chain's CDR3 is CASSLYAGSYGYTF. The CDR3 nucleotides read TGTGCCAGCAGCTTGTATGCAGGATCCTATGGCTACACCTTC.

The genes are TRBV10-3 and TRBJ1-2; D unclear. This CDR3 comprises 13 residues. V lost 8 bases, J lost 8 bases, and 18 bases lay in between. Germline assignment: CDR1 ENHRY and CDR2 SYGVKD. CDR3 loop: CAISTTDPTGYTF. The CDR3 nucleotides are TGTGCCATCTCAACTACCGACCCTACCGGCTACACCTTC.

The J gene is TRBJ1-5, the V gene TRBV4-1, with TRBD1 matching over 7 bases. This CDR3 is 15 amino acids long. Germline V gives CDR1 MGHRA, CDR2 YSYEKL. The V gene end was trimmed by 2 bases and the J gene end by 5 bases; junction bases not matched to a gene: 6. As DNA, the CDR3 is TGCGCCAGCAGCCAACGACAGGGAGGCGATCAGCCCCAGCATTTT. This sequence encodes CASSQRQGGDQPQHF.

The chain links TRBV19 to TRBJ2-2, with TRBD1 matching 11 bases. V dropped 10 bases and J dropped 5; count of bases not matched to a gene: 6. The germline V gene encodes CDR1 LNHDA and CDR2 SQIVND (reference sequence). The length of the CDR3 is 14 residues. Here the CDR3 reads CATTGTGGTGELFF. Written as DNA, the CDR3 is TGTGCCACCACCGGGACAGGGGGGACCGGGGAGCTGTTTTTT. Full variable domain (rest looked up from reference TRBV19 and TRBJ2-2): DGGITQSPKYLFRKEGQNVTLSCEQNLNHDAMYWYRQDPGQGLRLIYYSQIVNDFQKGDIAEGYSVSREKKESFPLTVTSAQKNPTAFYLCATTGTGGTGELFFGEGSRLTVL.

To note about this clone: This specimen includes other DNA sequences encoding the same CDR3. This sequence joins TRBV11-2 and TRBJ2-7; unclear D gene. The ends were cut back, 1 base at V and 2 bases at J, with 6 bases in the middle. This CDR3 comprises 13 residues. The germline V gene has CDR1 SGHAT and CDR2 FQNNGV. CDR3 coding DNA: TGTGCCAGCAGCTTAGGGAGTGCCTACGAGCAGTACTTC. Translating it yields CASSLGSAYEQYF.

The rearrangement uses TRBV29-1 and TRBJ1-1; TRBD1 matches 10 bases. CDR1 SQVTM and CDR2 ANQGSEA come from the germline V gene. V was pared by 3 bases and J by 4 bases, with 5 bases of the junction left unmatched. The CDR3 spans 14 residues. The CDR3 bases are TGCAGCGTTGAGCGACAGGGGGCGACCACTGAAGCTTTCTTT. This encodes CSVERQGATTEAFF.

This chain joins TRBV6-5 and TRBJ2-5; 7 bases line up with TRBD2. The CDR3 length is 15 residues. The V gene's germline CDR1 is MNHEY and CDR2 SVGAGI. With 7 bases clipped from V and 2 bases from J, the junction kept 10 bases outside the gene matches. In nucleotides, the CDR3 is TGTGCCAGCACCCCTCGAGGGCGGGAGCAAGAGACCCAGTACTTC. It codes for CASTPRGREQETQYF.

This chain uses TRBV28 with TRBJ2-1, with D possibly TRBD2 on 6 matching bases. Trimming took off 1 base at V and 8 bases at J, with 15 bases between the two ends. There are 15 residues in the CDR3. The germline CDR1 and CDR2 sequences are MDHEN and SYDVKM. DNA of the CDR3: TGTGCCAGCAGTTTATTGGACGGGAGTGCCTATGAGCAGTTCTTC. Translation gives CASSLLDGSAYEQFF.

This clone was seen once. J is TRBJ1-6 and V is TRBV7-9; 8 nucleotides line up with TRBD1. The junction had 7 bases not matched to a gene; V was cut back by 2 bases and J by 10 bases. The CDR3 contains 15 residues. Germline V gene sequence: CDR1 SEHNR, CDR2 FQNEAQ (reference sequence). The CDR3 loop is CASSLHGQGGSPLHF. CDR3 nucleotides: TGTGCCAGCAGCTTACATGGACAGGGAGGATCACCCCTCCACTTT.

J is TRBJ2-3 and V is TRBV9; 11 positions agree with TRBD2. V lost 4 bases, J lost 3 bases, and 4 bases stayed unmatched. Germline CDR1 SGDLS, CDR2 YYNGEE. The CDR3 is 15 residues long. The CDR3, as DNA: TGTGCCAGCAGCCTTACTAGCGGGGGTACAGATACGCAGTATTTT. Translation: CASSLTSGGTDTQYF.

V and J are TRBV7-3 and TRBJ1-1; tentative D call: TRBD1 (6 bases). There are 14 residues in the CDR3. Germline V gene sequence: CDR1 SGHTA, CDR2 FQGTGA. Trimming took 5 bases from V and 3 from J, leaving 13 bases between them. The CDR3 DNA is TGTGCCAGCAGCCGGACAGACGGCGACACTGAAGCTTTCTTT. Protein sequence: CASSRTDGDTEAFF.

The chain employs TRBV5-1 and TRBJ1-4; TRBD1 aligns across 10 bases. Germline V gives CDR1 SGHRS, CDR2 YFSETQ. After removal of 7 bases from V and 5 bases from J, the junction contained 5 bases not matched to a gene. The length of the CDR3 is 14 residues. The CDR3 reads CASGPGQGNEKLFF. In DNA, the CDR3 is TGCGCCAGCGGACCGGGACAGGGGAATGAAAAACTGTTTTTT.

The chain carries TRBV7-9 and TRBJ2-2, with D uncertain. Germline V gene lookup returns CDR1 SEHNR and CDR2 FQNEAQ (reference sequence). The V end lost 0 bases, the J end lost 5 bases, and 7 bases lay between the germline ends. The CDR3 spans 14 residues. The CDR3 sequence is CASSLAQRTGELFF. As DNA, the CDR3 is TGTGCCAGCAGCTTAGCCCAGAGGACCGGGGAGCTGTTTTTT.

This sequence joins TRBV10-2 and TRBJ2-1, with unresolved D. Trimming removed 2 bases at V and 10 bases at J, with 9 bases between. Germline V gene lookup returns CDR1 WSHSY and CDR2 SAAADI. CDR3 length equals 12 residues. The CDR3 sequence: CASSEGSPEQFF. Here the CDR3 DNA reads TGCGCCAGCAGTGAGGGCTCTCCCGAGCAGTTCTTC.

The CDR3 spells CAWSAGMGANVLTF. The CDR3 coding sequence is TGTGCCTGGAGTGCAGGGATGGGGGCCAACGTCCTGACTTTC. This rearrangement joins TRBV30 to TRBJ2-6, with D tentatively TRBD1 (5 bases). CDR1 and CDR2 (germline): GTSNPN, SVGIG (reference sequence). The V and J ends lost 1 base and 4 bases respectively, with 8 bases between them. This CDR3 region has 14 residues.